Listed here is a single T cell receptor beta chain. Trimming stripped 5 bases from V and 2 bases from J, with 17 bases between. Germline V CDR1 and CDR2: SGHTA, FQGNSA. There are 16 residues in the CDR3. The data were produced by immunoSEQ multiplex PCR, yet TCRdb's version contains in-frame clones alone and is incomplete. Among 15,000 or so clones, 93% were seen once, and the ten largest hold approximately 4.4%. These data originate in a study of graft-versus-host responses after intestinal transplantation. The genes are TRBV7-2 and TRBJ2-3; D might be TRBD1 (6 bases). Sequencing was performed on PBMCs, taken roughly 1,000 days after intestinal transplantation. This TCR was sampled from a human patient who received an intestinal transplant, so some T cells may come from the graft donor. CDR3 DNA sequence: TGTGCCAGCAGCCCAGGGATGGACAGTATCACAGATACGCAGTATTTT. As protein: CASSPGMDSITDTQYF.